The clone carrying this T cell receptor (beta chain) was seen at least ten times. Its specificity is not known. This specimen belongs to a study of human T cells and chemical hapten exposure. General study points: With regard to DPC sensitization, TCRs above 1 in 1000 frequency did not change.

Researchers extracted total RNA from unfractionated whole blood. V lost 1 base to trimming and J lost 6 bases, with 10 bases between them. There are 13 residues in the CDR3. The germline CDR1 and CDR2 sequences are SGHRS and YFSETQ. TCRdb called the 5' RACE reads again in MiXCR, with one record for every CDR3 protein. The sample contains approximately 140,000 distinct CDR3 sequences, over 3.5% of which appear only once. This chain links TRBV5-1 with TRBJ1-1, with a weak D call TRBD1 (6 bases). The sequence was collected from a female donor in good health. This CDR3 reads CASSLLAGAEAFF. The CDR3 nucleotides are TGCGCCAGCAGCTTGTTGGCAGGGGCTGAAGCTTTCTTT.